This T cell receptor beta chain was retrieved from a study of shared clonotypes between healthy human individuals. The study's findings and limits: The naive CD4 repertoires of a handful of donors were compared, and roughly 5.1% of clonotypes were shared.

The repertoire was sequenced with immunoSEQ multiplex PCR; TCRdb's copy has only in-frame clones and lacks some. The data show 330,000 or so clones, around 72% seen once. Note on this clone: What it recognizes is unknown.

Material: memory CD4+ T cells sorted from blood. Subset specified: CD45RA-negative fraction. The sequence derives from a man aged 25-45 years in good health.

The DNA for the CDR3 is TGTGCCAGCAGCTTAGGGTTAGAAACAGAAGAAAAACTGTTTTTT. It yields the protein CASSLGLETEEKLFF. This rearrangement joins TRBV7-9 to TRBJ1-4; D not resolved. Germline CDR1 SEHNR, CDR2 FQNEAQ (reference sequence). The CDR3 is 15 amino acids. The V and J ends lost 1 base and 8 bases respectively, with 14 bases between them.